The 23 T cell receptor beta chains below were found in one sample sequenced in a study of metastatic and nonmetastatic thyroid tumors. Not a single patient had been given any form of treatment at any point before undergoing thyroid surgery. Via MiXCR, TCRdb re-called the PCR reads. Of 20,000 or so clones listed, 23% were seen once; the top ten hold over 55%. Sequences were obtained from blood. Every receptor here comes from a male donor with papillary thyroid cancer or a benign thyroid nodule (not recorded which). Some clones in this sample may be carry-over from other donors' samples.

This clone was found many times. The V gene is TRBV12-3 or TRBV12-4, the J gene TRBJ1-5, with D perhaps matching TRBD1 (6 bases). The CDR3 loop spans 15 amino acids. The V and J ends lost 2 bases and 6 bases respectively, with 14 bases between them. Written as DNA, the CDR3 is TGTGCCAGCAGTTTATTACAGGGCGGAGGTCAGCCCCAGCATTTT. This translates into CASSLLQGGGQPQHF.

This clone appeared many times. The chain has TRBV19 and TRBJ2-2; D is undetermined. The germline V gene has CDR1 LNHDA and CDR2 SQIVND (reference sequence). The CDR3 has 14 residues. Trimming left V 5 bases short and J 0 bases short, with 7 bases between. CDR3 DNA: TGTGCCAGTAGTGCGCAGGCGAACACCGGGGAGCTGTTTTTT. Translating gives CASSAQANTGELFF.

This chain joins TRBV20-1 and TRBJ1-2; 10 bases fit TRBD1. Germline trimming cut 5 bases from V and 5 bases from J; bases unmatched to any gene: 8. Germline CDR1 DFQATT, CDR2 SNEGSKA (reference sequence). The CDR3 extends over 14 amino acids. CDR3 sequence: CSASTGGEKYGYTF. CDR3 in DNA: TGCAGTGCTTCGACAGGGGGCGAGAAGTATGGCTACACCTTC.

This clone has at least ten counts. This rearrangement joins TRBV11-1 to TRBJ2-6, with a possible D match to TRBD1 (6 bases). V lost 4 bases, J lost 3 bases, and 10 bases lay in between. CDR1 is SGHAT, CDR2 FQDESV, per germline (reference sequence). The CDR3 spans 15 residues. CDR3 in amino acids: CASSSTGIGANVLTF. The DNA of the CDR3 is TGTGCCAGCAGCTCCACAGGGATTGGGGCCAACGTCCTGACTTTC.

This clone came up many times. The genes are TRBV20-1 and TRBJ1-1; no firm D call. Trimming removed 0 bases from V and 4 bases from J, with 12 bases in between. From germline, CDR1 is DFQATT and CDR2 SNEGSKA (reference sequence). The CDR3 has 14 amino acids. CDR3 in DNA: TGCAGTGCTAGAGATTTGGAGGCGAGCACTGAAGCTTTCTTT. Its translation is CSARDLEASTEAFF.

Written as DNA, the CDR3 is TGTGCCAGCAGCGCCGAGACAGGGGTTCTAGACTATGGCTACACCTTC. Amino acid sequence: CASSAETGVLDYGYTF. The chain has TRBV5-5 and TRBJ1-2, with 8 positions matching TRBD1. The CDR3 consists of 16 residues. The trim removed 4 bases at V and 3 bases at J, leaving 11 bases unmatched. Germline loops: CDR1 SGHKS, CDR2 YYEKEE (reference sequence). The full variable domain, with the rest looked up from reference TRBV5-5 and TRBJ1-2, is DAGVTQSPTHLIKTRGQQVTLRCSPISGHKSVSWYQQVLGQGPQFIFQYYEKEERGRGNFPDRFSARQFPNYSSELNVNALLLGDSALYLCASSAETGVLDYGYTFGSGTRLTVV.

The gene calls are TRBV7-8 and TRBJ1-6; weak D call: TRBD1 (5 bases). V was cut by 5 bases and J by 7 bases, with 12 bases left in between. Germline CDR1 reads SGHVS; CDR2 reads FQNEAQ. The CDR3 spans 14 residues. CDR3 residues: CASSPPRTNSPLHF. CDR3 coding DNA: TGTGCCAGCAGCCCCCCTCGGACAAATTCACCCCTCCACTTT.

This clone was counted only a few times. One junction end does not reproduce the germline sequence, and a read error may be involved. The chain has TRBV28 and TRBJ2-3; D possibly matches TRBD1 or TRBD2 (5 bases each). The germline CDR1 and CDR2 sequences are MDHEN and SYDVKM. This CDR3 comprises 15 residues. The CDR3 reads CANSAIWGSTDTQYF. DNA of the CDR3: TGTGCCAACAGTGCCATCTGGGGGAGCACAGATACGCAGTATTTT.

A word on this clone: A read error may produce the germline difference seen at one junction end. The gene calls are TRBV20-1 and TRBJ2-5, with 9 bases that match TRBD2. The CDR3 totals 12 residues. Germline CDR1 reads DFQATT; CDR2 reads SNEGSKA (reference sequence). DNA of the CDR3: TGCAGTACTAGCGGGCCTCAAGAGACCCAGTACTTC. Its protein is CSTSGPQETQYF.

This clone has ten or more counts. For the CDR3, the DNA is TGCAGTGCTAGAGATGAGACAGCTGGGTACAATGAGCAGTTCTTC. Encoded protein: CSARDETAGYNEQFF. The rearrangement joins TRBV20-1 to TRBJ2-1; TRBD1 is a possible D gene (5 bases). The V end was cut by 0 bases, the J end by 4 bases, with 13 bases between. The CDR3 loop spans 15 amino acids. CDR1 and CDR2 from the germline V gene are DFQATT and SNEGSKA (reference sequence).

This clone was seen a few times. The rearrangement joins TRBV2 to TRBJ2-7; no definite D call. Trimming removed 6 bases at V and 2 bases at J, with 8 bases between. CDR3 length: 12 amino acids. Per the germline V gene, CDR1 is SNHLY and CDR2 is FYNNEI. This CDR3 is CASRDRPYEQYF. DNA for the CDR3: TGTGCCAGCAGAGACCGACCCTACGAGCAGTACTTC.

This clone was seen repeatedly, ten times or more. The CDR3 DNA is TGCAGTGCTAGGACTAGCGGGAGGGCGAACACCGGGGAGCTGTTTTTT. This codes for CSARTSGRANTGELFF. The V call is TRBV20-1, the J call TRBJ2-2, with 14 bases identical to TRBD2. This CDR3 region has 16 residues. V lost 3 bases and J lost 0; bases outside the gene matches: 0. Germline V gene data show CDR1 as DFQATT and CDR2 as SNEGSKA (reference sequence).

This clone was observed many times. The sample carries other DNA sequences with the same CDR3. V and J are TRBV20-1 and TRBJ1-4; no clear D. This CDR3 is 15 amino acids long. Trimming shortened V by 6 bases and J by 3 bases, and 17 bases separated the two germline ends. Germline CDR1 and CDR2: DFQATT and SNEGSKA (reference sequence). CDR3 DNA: TGCAGTGCGCCAATCGCAGAGCAGGCTAATGAAAAACTGTTTTTT. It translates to CSAPIAEQANEKLFF.

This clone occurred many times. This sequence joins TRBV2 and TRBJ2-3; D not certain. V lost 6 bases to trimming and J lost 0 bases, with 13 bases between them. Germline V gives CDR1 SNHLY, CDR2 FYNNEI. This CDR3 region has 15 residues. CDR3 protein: CASRKGIPSTDTQYF. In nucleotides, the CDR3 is TGTGCCAGCAGGAAAGGGATCCCTAGCACAGATACGCAGTATTTT.

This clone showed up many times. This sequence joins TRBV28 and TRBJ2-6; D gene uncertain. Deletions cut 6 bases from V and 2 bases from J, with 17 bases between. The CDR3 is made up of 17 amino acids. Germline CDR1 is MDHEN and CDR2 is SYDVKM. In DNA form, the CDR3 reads TGTGCCAGCAGCCGGGCTGGCTCTTCTGCTGGGGCCAACGTCCTGACTTTC. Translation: CASSRAGSSAGANVLTF.

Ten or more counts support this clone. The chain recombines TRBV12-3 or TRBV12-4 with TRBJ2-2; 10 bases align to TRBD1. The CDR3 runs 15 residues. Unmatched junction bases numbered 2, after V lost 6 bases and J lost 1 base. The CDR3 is CASSRTGGNTGELFF. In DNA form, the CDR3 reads TGTGCCAGCAGCCGGACAGGGGGGAACACCGGGGAGCTGTTTTTT.

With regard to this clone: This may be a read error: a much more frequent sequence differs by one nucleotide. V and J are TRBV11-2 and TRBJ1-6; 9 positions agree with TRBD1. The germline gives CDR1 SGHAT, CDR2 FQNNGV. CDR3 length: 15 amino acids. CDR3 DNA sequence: TGTGCCAGCAGCGCAGGGACAGGGCAATTTTCACCCATCCACTTT. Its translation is CASSAGTGQFSPIHF.

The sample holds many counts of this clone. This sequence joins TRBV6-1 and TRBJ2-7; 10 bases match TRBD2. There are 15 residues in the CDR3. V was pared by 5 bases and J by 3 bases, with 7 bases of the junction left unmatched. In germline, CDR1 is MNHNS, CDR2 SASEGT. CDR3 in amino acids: CASSLAGTSDYEQYF. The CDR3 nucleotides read TGTGCCAGCAGTCTGGCCGGGACTAGCGACTACGAGCAGTACTTC.

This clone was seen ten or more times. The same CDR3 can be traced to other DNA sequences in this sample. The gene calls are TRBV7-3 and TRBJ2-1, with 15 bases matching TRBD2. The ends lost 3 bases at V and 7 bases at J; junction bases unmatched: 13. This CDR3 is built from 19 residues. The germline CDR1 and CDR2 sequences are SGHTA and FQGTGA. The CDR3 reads CASSLTGLAGGRIVNEQFF. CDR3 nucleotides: TGTGCCAGCAGCTTGACGGGACTAGCGGGAGGCCGGATAGTTAATGAGCAGTTCTTC.

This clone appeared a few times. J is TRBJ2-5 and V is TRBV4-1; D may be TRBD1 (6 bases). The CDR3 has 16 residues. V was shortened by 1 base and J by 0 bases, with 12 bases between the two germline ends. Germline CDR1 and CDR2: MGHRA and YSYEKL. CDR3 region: CASSQVPQGYQETQYF. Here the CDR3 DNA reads TGCGCCAGCAGCCAAGTCCCACAGGGATACCAAGAGACCCAGTACTTC.

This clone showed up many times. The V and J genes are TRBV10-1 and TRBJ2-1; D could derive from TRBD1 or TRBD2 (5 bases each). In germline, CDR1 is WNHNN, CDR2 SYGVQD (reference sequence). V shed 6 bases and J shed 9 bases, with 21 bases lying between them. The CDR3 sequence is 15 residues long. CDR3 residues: CASSPALSRGGEQFF. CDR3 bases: TGCGCCAGCAGCCCCGCACTTTCCCGTGGGGGTGAGCAGTTCTTC.

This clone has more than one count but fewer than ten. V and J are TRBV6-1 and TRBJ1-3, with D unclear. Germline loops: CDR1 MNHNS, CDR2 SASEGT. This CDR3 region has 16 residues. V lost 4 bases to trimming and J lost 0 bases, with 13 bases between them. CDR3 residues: CASSVIPIGSGNTIYF. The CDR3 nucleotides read TGTGCCAGCAGTGTAATACCCATAGGCTCTGGAAACACCATATATTTT.

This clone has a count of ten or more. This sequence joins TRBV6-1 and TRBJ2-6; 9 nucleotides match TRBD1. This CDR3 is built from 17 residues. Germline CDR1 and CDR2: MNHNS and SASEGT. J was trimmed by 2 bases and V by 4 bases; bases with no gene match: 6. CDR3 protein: CASSGGQGATGANVLTF. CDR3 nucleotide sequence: TGTGCCAGCAGTGGGGGACAGGGTGCAACTGGGGCCAACGTCCTGACTTTC.